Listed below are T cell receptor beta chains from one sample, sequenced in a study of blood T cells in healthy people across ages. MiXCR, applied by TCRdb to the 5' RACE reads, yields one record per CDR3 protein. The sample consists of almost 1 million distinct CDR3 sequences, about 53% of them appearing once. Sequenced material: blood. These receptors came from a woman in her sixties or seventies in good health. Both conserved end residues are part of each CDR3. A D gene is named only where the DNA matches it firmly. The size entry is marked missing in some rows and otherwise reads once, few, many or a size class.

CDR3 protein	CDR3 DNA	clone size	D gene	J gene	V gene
CATSKPSYNEQFF	TGCGCCACCTCCAAACCTTCTTACAATGAGCAGTTCTTC	few	NA	TRBJ2-1	TRBV5-1
CSAEDRVSYEQYF	TGCAGTGCGGAGGACAGGGTCTCCTACGAGCAGTACTTC	NA	TRBD1	TRBJ2-7	TRBV20-1
CASSSADSTYEQYF	TGTGCCAGCTCTTCTGCGGACAGCACCTACGAGCAGTACTTC	NA	NA	TRBJ2-7	TRBV11-2
CASRLSGRAIYEQYF	TGTGCCAGCAGACTGAGCGGGAGAGCTATCTACGAGCAGTACTTC	NA	TRBD2	TRBJ2-7	TRBV28
CASGTGGNRPQHF	TGTGCCAGCGGAACAGGGGGAAACCGGCCCCAGCATTTT	NA	TRBD1	TRBJ1-5	TRBV2
CASSLGSPSYNVQFF	TGCGCCAGCAGCTTGGGTTCCCCTTCCTACAATGTGCAGTTCTTC	NA	NA	TRBJ2-1	TRBV5-1
CASSQEWRERTGELFF	TGCGCCAGCAGCCAAGAGTGGCGGGAGCGCACCGGGGAGCTGTTTTTT	NA	TRBD2	TRBJ2-2	TRBV4-3
CASRQAGGSNYEQYF	TGTGCCAGCAGACAAGCGGGAGGATCGAACTACGAGCAGTACTTC	NA	TRBD2	TRBJ2-7	TRBV27
CASTRPGGPYEQYF	TGTGCCAGCACCAGGCCAGGTGGTCCCTACGAGCAGTACTTC	NA	NA	TRBJ2-7	TRBV5-5
CASSSSQARRVSYEQYF	TGTGCCAGCTCATCTTCTCAAGCGAGGAGGGTCTCCTACGAGCAGTACTTC	NA	NA	TRBJ2-7	TRBV18
CASSGQGVDEQYF	TGTGCCAGCAGCGGACAGGGTGTCGACGAGCAGTACTTC	NA	TRBD1	TRBJ2-7	TRBV7-3
CASSQTGTQRKAFF	TGTGCCAGCAGTCAAACAGGGACACAGAGAAAGGCTTTCTTT	NA	NA	TRBJ1-1	TRBV28
CASSFPSDRDYNSPLHF	TGTGCCAGCAGTTTTCCGTCAGACAGGGACTATAATTCACCCCTCCACTTT	NA	TRBD1	TRBJ1-6	TRBV2
CASSSYSEVEAFF	TGTGCCAGCAGTTCCTATTCCGAAGTGGAAGCTTTCTTT	once	NA	TRBJ1-1	TRBV28
CASSNYLDTQYF	TGTGCCAGCAGCAACTACTTAGATACGCAGTATTTT	many	NA	TRBJ2-3	TRBV7-2
CATSEAGTALSYDEQFF	TGTGCCACCAGTGAGGCCGGGACTGCCCTCTCCTACGATGAGCAGTTCTTC	NA	NA	TRBJ2-1	TRBV24-1
CASRGQGGGYTF	TGTGCCAGCAGGGGGCAGGGAGGCGGCTACACCTTC	NA	NA	TRBJ1-2	TRBV11-2
CASSEPGRSSGANVLTF	TGTGCCAGCTCAGAGCCCGGGAGGAGCTCTGGGGCCAACGTCCTGACTTTC	NA	TRBD2	TRBJ2-6	TRBV18
CACSQGFRSGELFF	TGCGCCTGCAGCCAAGGCTTCCGGTCCGGGGAGCTGTTTTTT	NA	NA	TRBJ2-2	TRBV4-3
CASSQDAGGTNTGELFF	TGCGCCAGCAGCCAAGATGCAGGGGGCACGAACACCGGGGAGCTGTTTTTT	NA	TRBD1	TRBJ2-2	TRBV4-3
CASSFAGGVYEQYF	TGTGCCAGCAGTTTTGCGGGAGGGGTGTACGAGCAGTACTTC	few	TRBD2	TRBJ2-7	TRBV27
CASSLGGTGGSRGYTF	TGTGCCAGCAGCTTAGGAGGGACAGGGGGTTCACGAGGCTACACCTTC	NA	TRBD1	TRBJ1-2	TRBV7-2
CSANNGANVLTF	TGCAGTGCTAATAACGGGGCCAACGTCCTAACTTTC	NA	NA	TRBJ2-6	TRBV20-1
CATSRDRRGTEYGYTF	TGTGCCACCAGCAGAGATCGTCGTGGGACAGAATATGGCTACACCTTC	NA	TRBD1	TRBJ1-2	TRBV15
CASSPSGSNPYNEQYF	TGTGCCAGCAGTCCTAGCGGGAGTAACCCCTACAATGAGCAGTACTTC	once	TRBD2	TRBJ2-7	TRBV6-5
CASFTSGRAEQYF	TGTGCCAGCTTCACTAGCGGGAGGGCCGAGCAGTACTTC	NA	TRBD2	TRBJ2-7	TRBV2
CASSRKRDRLYEQYF	TGTGCCAGCAGTAGAAAGCGGGACAGACTCTACGAGCAGTACTTC	medium-sized	NA	TRBJ2-7	TRBV3-1
CANRLGGANVLTF	TGTGCCAACAGGCTTGGTGGGGCCAACGTCCTGACTTTC	NA	NA	TRBJ2-6	TRBV12-3/TRBV12-4
CASSSPPGQRLNEQFF	TGTGCCAGCAGCTCGCCCCCGGGACAGAGACTAAATGAGCAGTTCTTC	NA	TRBD1	TRBJ2-1	TRBV7-2
CASSYLGRLYEQYF	TGTGCCAGCAGTTACTTGGGACGGCTTTACGAGCAGTACTTC	few	NA	TRBJ2-7	TRBV6-5
CASSESGRLTDTQYF	TGTGCCAGCAGTGAGTCGGGCAGGCTCACAGATACGCAGTATTTT	NA	NA	TRBJ2-3	TRBV25-1
CASSYSYSNQPQHF	TGTGCCAGCAGTTACTCTTATAGCAATCAGCCCCAGCATTTT	few	NA	TRBJ1-5	TRBV6-6
CASSCSGQQNIQYF	TGTGCCAGCAGTTGCTCCGGACAGCAAAACATTCAGTACTTC	NA	NA	TRBJ2-4	TRBV6-2/TRBV6-3
CSASAGGSWSYNEQFF	TGCAGTGCTAGTGCCGGGGGGTCCTGGTCCTACAATGAGCAGTTCTTC	NA	TRBD2	TRBJ2-1	TRBV20-1
CASSSDRTGVYEQYF	TGTGCCAGCAGCTCGGACCGAACCGGGGTCTACGAGCAGTACTTC	NA	NA	TRBJ2-7	TRBV13
CSARGETSGRLGEQYF	TGCAGTGCTAGAGGGGAGACTAGCGGGAGACTGGGCGAGCAGTACTTC	NA	TRBD2	TRBJ2-7	TRBV20-1
CASSSLAGGRDEQYF	TGTGCCAGCAGTTCGCTTGCGGGAGGGCGGGACGAGCAGTACTTC	NA	TRBD2	TRBJ2-7	TRBV28
CSPRSGTSAYNEQFF	TGCAGTCCACGATCCGGGACTAGCGCATACAATGAGCAGTTCTTC	NA	TRBD2	TRBJ2-1	TRBV20-1
CASSQGQVYYGYTF	TGTGCCAGCAGCCAAGGCCAAGTCTATTATGGCTACACCTTC	NA	NA	TRBJ1-2	TRBV3-1
CSVQTDRVGGYEQYF	TGCAGCGTTCAGACGGACCGTGTGGGGGGGTACGAGCAGTACTTC	NA	TRBD2	TRBJ2-7	TRBV29-1
CAISDSLAQETQYF	TGTGCCATCAGTGACTCCCTAGCGCAAGAGACCCAGTACTTC	few	NA	TRBJ2-5	TRBV10-3
CASSLRSSENEKLFF	TGCGCCAGCAGCTTGAGGTCGTCAGAGAATGAAAAACTGTTTTTT	NA	NA	TRBJ1-4	TRBV5-1
CASSQDVRGTEAFF	TGTGCCAGCAGCCAAGATGTCAGGGGCACTGAAGCTTTCTTT	NA	NA	TRBJ1-1	TRBV4-2
CASNAGHQNEKLFF	TGTGCCAGCAACGCGGGACACCAGAATGAAAAACTGTTTTTT	NA	NA	TRBJ1-4	TRBV9
CATSQDRAITEAFF	TGTGCCACCAGTCAAGACAGGGCAATCACTGAAGCTTTCTTT	NA	TRBD1	TRBJ1-1	TRBV15
CASSFQIDRGEVKNIQYF	TGTGCCAGCAGTTTTCAAATCGACAGGGGGGAGGTCAAAAACATTCAGTACTTC	NA	TRBD1	TRBJ2-4	TRBV6-2/TRBV6-3
CASSFLSTETQYF	TGTGCCAGCAGTTTTTTGTCTACTGAGACCCAGTACTTC	few	NA	TRBJ2-5	TRBV28
CASPSGRGLETQYF	TGTGCCAGTCCTAGCGGGAGAGGGTTGGAGACCCAGTACTTC	once	TRBD2	TRBJ2-5	TRBV5-8
CASGLLMISYNEQFF	TGTGCCAGTGGACTGTTAATGATCTCCTACAATGAGCAGTTCTTC	NA	NA	TRBJ2-1	TRBV28